The clone carrying this TCR beta chain was seen just once. What it binds is unknown. Other DNA sequences in this specimen translate into the identical CDR3. The data were obtained in a study of shared clonotypes between healthy human individuals. Study outcomes and limitations: Rarefaction showed that sequencing of sorted subsets was incomplete (despite large depth).

Donors were healthy HIV-negative adults without recent acute infections or vaccinations. Measured with immunoSEQ multiplex PCR; TCRdb has only the in-frame clones, and not every one. The repertoire has approximately 2.4 million clones, around 95% of them found once; the top ten carry over 0.1%. The germline V gene encodes CDR1 SGHNT and CDR2 YYREEE (reference sequence). This CDR3 has 14 residues. J lost 5 bases, V lost 3 bases, and 5 bases had no gene match. Sequencing was done on a sample of naive CD4+ T cells sorted from blood. Documented subset: CD45RA+ positively selected. V is TRBV5-4 and J is TRBJ1-1; 9 bases match TRBD1. This receptor was taken from a man younger than 35 in good health. The CDR3 DNA reads TGTGCCAGCAGCTGGGGACAGGGCGGGACTGAAGCTTTCTTT. Its protein is CASSWGQGGTEAFF.